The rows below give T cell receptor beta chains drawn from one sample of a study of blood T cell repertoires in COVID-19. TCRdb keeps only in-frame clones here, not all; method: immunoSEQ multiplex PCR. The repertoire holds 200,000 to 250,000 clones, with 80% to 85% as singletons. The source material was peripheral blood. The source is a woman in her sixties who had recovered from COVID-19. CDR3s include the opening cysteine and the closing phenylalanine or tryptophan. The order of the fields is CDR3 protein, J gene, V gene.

CASSPRPSVTGELFF	TRBJ2-2	TRBV13
CASSPDISGANVLTF	TRBJ2-6	TRBV5-4
CASSLGGRRGGRTDTQYF	TRBJ2-3	TRBV5-1
CASSLAGRSGNTIYF	TRBJ1-3	TRBV5-4
CASSPWDSETVNYGYTF	TRBJ1-2	TRBV19
CASSWTESNTEAFF	TRBJ1-1	TRBV6-5
CASRATGNQPQHF	TRBJ1-5	TRBV9
CASNDRGKKTQYF	TRBJ2-5	TRBV4-2
CASSLEGQGRTGNTIYF	TRBJ1-3	TRBV7-2
CASRYVDTEAFF	TRBJ1-1	TRBV5-6
CAIGGTNSYNEQFF	TRBJ2-1	TRBV10-3
CSVSDREEKGYGYTF	TRBJ1-2	TRBV29-1
CASSQSGGVRSTGELFF	TRBJ2-2	TRBV9
CASSRLGETQYF	TRBJ2-5	TRBV7-3
CASSQGVLNYGYTF	TRBJ1-2	TRBV4-2
CATSRGLRRAGDEKLFF	TRBJ1-4	TRBV15
CASSLGQGDYGYTF	TRBJ1-2	TRBV7-9